This TCR beta chain was captured in a study of T cell responses to AZD1222 COVID-19 vaccine. The V and J ends lost 6 bases and 3 bases, in that order; junction bases with no gene match: 8. CDR3 length equals 15 residues. The germline CDR1 and CDR2 sequences are MRHNA and SNTAGT. Produced via immunoSEQ multiplex PCR; TCRdb's table is partial and in-frame only. Of about 35,000 clones listed, around nine tenths are singletons. This clone has only a few counts. The sequences come from peripheral blood, collected on day 0 of AZD1222 vaccination. The V and J genes are TRBV6-4 and TRBJ1-5; 7 positions match TRBD1. This TCR was recovered from an adult in good health. The DNA of the CDR3 is TGTGCCAGCAGCCCCAAGGACAGGATCAATCAGCCCCAGCATTTT. This codes for CASSPKDRINQPQHF.